These T cell receptor beta chains were read from a single sample in a study of T cell responses to AZD1222 COVID-19 vaccine. Assay: immunoSEQ multiplex PCR; the TCRdb copy retains only in-frame clones and omits some. The sample consists of about 130,000 clones, about nine tenths of them appearing once. This sample comprised peripheral blood, obtained on day 0 of AZD1222 vaccination. Every receptor here comes from an adult in good health. CDR3s include the opening cysteine and the closing phenylalanine or tryptophan. Each record gives: J gene, D gene, V gene, clone size, CDR3 protein, CDR3 DNA. The D gene is left open where the match is weak. Size tells how often a clone was seen (once, few, many) or the class of an expanded clone, and some rows leave it out.

TRBJ1-4	TRBD1	TRBV6-5	NA	CASRVQGEGEKLFF	TGTGCCAGCAGGGTACAGGGGGAGGGTGAAAAACTGTTTTTT
TRBJ2-1	TRBD1	TRBV7-9	NA	CASSLGDRRFF	TGTGCCAGCAGCTTAGGGGACAGAAGGTTCTTC
TRBJ1-6	NA	TRBV6-6	NA	CASTPGAGRGSPLHF	TGTGCCAGCACCCCGGGGGCGGGGCGAGGGTCACCCCTCCACTTT
TRBJ1-2	NA	TRBV7-9	NA	CASSLGEAGYTF	TGTGCCAGCAGCTTAGGGGAGGCTGGCTACACCTTC
TRBJ2-6	NA	TRBV19	once	CASGTGFGANVLTF	TGTGCCAGTGGAACAGGGTTCGGGGCCAACGTCCTGACTTTC
TRBJ1-2	NA	TRBV2	NA	CATDGTRANYGYTF	TGTGCCACCGATGGGACACGAGCTAACTATGGCTACACCTTC
TRBJ1-6	NA	TRBV7-3	NA	CASRGSNNSPLHF	TGTGCCAGCAGGGGGTCCAATAATTCACCCCTCCACTTT
TRBJ2-1	NA	TRBV6-5	NA	CASSSRPGTLPNEQFF	TGTGCCAGCAGTTCCCGACCCGGGACTTTGCCCAATGAGCAGTTCTTC
TRBJ1-1	NA	TRBV2	NA	CASTQNGPTQVAFF	TGTGCCAGCACGCAGAATGGGCCGACTCAGGTGGCTTTCTTT
TRBJ1-1	NA	TRBV2	NA	CASSVGGRDTEAFF	TGTGCCAGCAGTGTAGGGGGGCGAGACACTGAAGCTTTCTTT
TRBJ1-6	NA	TRBV21-1	NA	CASSKAGRGRYDSPLHF	TGTGCCAGCAGCAAAGCGGGAAGGGGGCGGTACGATTCACCCCTCCACTTT
TRBJ1-5	NA	TRBV7-7	NA	CASSLGLNQPQHF	TGTGCTAGCAGCTTGGGATTAAATCAGCCCCAGCATTTT
TRBJ1-1	NA	TRBV6-2/TRBV6-3	NA	CASSLVWNTEAFF	TGTGCCAGCAGCCTCGTTTGGAACACTGAAGCTTTCTTT
TRBJ2-1	NA	TRBV11-3	NA	CASSLVGASNEQFF	TGTGCCAGCAGCTTAGTTGGAGCCTCCAATGAGCAGTTCTTC
TRBJ1-1	TRBD1	TRBV3-1/TRBV3-2	NA	CASSRGQGAMNTEAFF	TGTGCCAGCAGCCGCGGACAGGGGGCGATGAACACTGAAGCTTTCTTT